This T cell receptor beta chain appears in the sequencing data of a study of T cells in women clearing cervical HPV infection. Study-level information: Blood came at first lesion visit for cases, post-clearance for controls. With HLA typing for only a few women, HLA confounding remains possible.

Measured with immunoSEQ multiplex PCR; TCRdb has only the in-frame clones, and not every one. This sample contains tens of thousands of clones. Sequenced: blood buffy coat. This receptor was identified in a woman aged 18-69 years with a cervical HPV16 infection that either progressed to CIN3+ or cleared (not recorded which).

The CDR3 spells CASSHPIQGIEAFF. The covered CDR3 bases are TGTGCCAGCAGCCACCCTATCCAGGGGATTGAA. The chain joins TRBV4-2 to TRBJ1-1; possible D gene TRBD1, 6 bases. The read comes to an end 3 residues before the CDR3 does, leaving the germline J gene to fill in the end. Germline-derived CDR1 and CDR2 are LGHNA and YNFKEQ. V lost 3 bases and J lost 7, with 15 bases in between. CDR3 length: 14 residues.